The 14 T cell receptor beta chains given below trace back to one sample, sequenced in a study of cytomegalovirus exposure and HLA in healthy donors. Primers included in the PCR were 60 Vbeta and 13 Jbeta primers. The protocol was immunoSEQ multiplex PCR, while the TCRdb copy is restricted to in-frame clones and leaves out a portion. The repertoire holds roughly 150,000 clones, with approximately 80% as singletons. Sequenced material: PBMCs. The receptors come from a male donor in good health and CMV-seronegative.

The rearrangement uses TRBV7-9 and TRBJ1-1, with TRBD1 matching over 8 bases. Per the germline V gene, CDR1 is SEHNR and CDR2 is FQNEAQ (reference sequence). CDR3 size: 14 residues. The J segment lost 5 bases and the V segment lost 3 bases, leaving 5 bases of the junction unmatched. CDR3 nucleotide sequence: TGTGCCAGCAGCTTCACAGGGGGAGGGACTGAAGCTTTCTTT. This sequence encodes CASSFTGGGTEAFF.

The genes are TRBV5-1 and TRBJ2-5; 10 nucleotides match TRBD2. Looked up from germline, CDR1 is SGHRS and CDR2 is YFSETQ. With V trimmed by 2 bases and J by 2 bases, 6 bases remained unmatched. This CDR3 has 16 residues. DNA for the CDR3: TGCGCCAGCAGCTTTCCAGCGGGAGGGCTTCAAGAGACCCAGTACTTC. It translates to CASSFPAGGLQETQYF.

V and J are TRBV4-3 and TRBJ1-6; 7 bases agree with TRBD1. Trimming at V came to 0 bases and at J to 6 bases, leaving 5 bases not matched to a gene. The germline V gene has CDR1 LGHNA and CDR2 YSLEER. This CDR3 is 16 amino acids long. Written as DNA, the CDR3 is TGCGCCAGCAGCCAAGATCGGCACAGGGGTAATTCACCCCTCCACTTT. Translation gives CASSQDRHRGNSPLHF.

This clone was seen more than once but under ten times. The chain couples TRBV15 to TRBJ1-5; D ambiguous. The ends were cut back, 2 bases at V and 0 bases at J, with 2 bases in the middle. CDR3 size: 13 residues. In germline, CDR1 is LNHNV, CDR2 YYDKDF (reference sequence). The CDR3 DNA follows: TGTGCCACCAGCAGACATAGCAATCAGCCCCAGCATTTT. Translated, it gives CATSRHSNQPQHF. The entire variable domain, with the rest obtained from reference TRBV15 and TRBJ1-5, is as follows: DAMVIQNPRYQVTQFGKPVTLSCSQTLNHNVMYWYQQKSSQAPKLLFHYYDKDFNNEADTPDNFQSRRPNTSFCFLDIRSPGLGDTAMYLCATSRHSNQPQHFGDGTRLSIL.

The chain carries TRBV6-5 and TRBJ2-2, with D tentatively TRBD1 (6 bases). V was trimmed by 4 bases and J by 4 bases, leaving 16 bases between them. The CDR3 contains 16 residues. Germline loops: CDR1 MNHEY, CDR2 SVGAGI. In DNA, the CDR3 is TGTGCCAGCAGTTCCTCCTCCCAGGGGATCACCGGGGAGCTGTTTTTT. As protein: CASSSSSQGITGELFF.

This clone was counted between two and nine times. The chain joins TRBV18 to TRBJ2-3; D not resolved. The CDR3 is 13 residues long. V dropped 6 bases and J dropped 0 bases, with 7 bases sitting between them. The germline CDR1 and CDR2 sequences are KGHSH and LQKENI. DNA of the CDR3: TGTGCCAGCTCCCCCCTAAGCACAGATACGCAGTATTTT. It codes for CASSPLSTDTQYF.

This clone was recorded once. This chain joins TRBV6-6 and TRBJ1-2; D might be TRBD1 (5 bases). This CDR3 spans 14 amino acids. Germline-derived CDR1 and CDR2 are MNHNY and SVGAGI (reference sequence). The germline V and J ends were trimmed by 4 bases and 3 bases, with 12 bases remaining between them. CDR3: CASSSPRVDYGYTF. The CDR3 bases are TGTGCCAGCAGTTCCCCCAGGGTAGACTATGGCTACACCTTC.

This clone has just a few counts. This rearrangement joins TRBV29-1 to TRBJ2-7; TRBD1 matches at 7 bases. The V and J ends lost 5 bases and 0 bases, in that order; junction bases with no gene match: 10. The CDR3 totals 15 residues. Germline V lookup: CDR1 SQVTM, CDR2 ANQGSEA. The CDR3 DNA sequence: TGCAGCGTTTCCGGGACAGCTGGCGTCTCCTACGAGCAGTACTTC. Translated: CSVSGTAGVSYEQYF.

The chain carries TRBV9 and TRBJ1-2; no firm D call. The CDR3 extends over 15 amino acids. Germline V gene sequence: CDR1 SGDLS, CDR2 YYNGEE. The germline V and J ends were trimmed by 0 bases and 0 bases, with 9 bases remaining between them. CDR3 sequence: CASSVDSGSNYGYTF. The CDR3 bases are TGTGCCAGCAGCGTAGATTCAGGTTCTAACTATGGCTACACCTTC.

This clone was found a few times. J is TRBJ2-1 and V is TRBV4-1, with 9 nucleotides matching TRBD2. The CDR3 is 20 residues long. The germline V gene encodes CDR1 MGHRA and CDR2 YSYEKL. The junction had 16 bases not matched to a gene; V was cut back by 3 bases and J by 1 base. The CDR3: CASSHLPLRQRGESYNEQFF. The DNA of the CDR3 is TGCGCCAGCAGCCACCTACCCCTCCGCCAGCGGGGGGAATCCTACAATGAGCAGTTCTTC.

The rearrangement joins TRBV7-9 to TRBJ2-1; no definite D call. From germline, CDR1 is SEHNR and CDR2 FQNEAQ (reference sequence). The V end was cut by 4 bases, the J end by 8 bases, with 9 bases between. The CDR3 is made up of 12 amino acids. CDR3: CASSSVSYEQFF. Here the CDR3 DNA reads TGTGCCAGCAGCTCCGTGAGCTATGAGCAGTTCTTC.

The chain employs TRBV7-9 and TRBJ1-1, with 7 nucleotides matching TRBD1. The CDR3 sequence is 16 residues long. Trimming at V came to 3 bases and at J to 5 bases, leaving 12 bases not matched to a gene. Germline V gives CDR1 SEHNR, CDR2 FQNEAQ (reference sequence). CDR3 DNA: TGTGCCAGCAGCTTTATGGAGGGGGCCGGTCCGACTGAAGCTTTCTTT. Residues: CASSFMEGAGPTEAFF.

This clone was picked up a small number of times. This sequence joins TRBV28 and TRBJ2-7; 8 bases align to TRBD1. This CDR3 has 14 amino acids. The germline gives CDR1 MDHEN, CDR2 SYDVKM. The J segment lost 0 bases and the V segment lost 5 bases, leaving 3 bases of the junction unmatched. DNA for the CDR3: TGTGCCAGCAGTCGCGACAGGGGCTCCTACGAGCAGTACTTC. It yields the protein CASSRDRGSYEQYF.

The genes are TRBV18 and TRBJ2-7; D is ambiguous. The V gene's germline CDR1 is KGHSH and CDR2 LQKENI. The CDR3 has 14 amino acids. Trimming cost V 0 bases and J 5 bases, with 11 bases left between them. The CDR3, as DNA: TGTGCCAGCTCACCACCGAGCTTAACTCACGAGCAGTACTTC. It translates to CASSPPSLTHEQYF.